The 15 T cell receptor beta chains in this list originate from one sample, sequenced in a study of type 1 regulatory T cells. TCRdb reprocessed the reads with MiXCR, giving one entry per CDR3 protein. The sample comprises 55,000 to 65,000 distinct CDR3 sequences, approximately 60% of which are singletons, and 1.5% to 2% rests with the top ten. No cognate antigen is known for these TCRs. Sequenced: cultured non-Tr1 T cells, either the whole culture or a sorted T cell fraction (not recorded which). The receptors here all came from a human donor in good health.

In this sample, this clonotype turned up a few times. The genes are TRBV7-9 and TRBJ2-7; a possible D gene is TRBD2 (5 bases). V lost 0 bases and J lost 6, with 15 bases in between. This CDR3 is built from 15 residues. Germline assignment: CDR1 SEHNR and CDR2 FQNEAQ (reference sequence). The CDR3 loop reads CASSLALVDSLEQYF. CDR3 DNA sequence: TGTGCCAGCAGCTTAGCGTTGGTGGACTCGCTCGAGCAGTACTTC.

In its sample, this clonotype was seen a few times. The chain employs TRBV7-9 and TRBJ2-1; D is perhaps TRBD1 (5 bases). Trimming removed 1 base from V and 16 bases from J, with 14 bases in between. This CDR3 is built from 12 residues. Germline V gene data show CDR1 as SEHNR and CDR2 as FQNEAQ (reference sequence). The CDR3 reads CASSLEATGAFF. The DNA of the CDR3 is TGTGCCAGCAGCTTAGAAGCAACAGGTGCCTTCTTC.

The chain carries TRBV6-5 and TRBJ1-2, with D perhaps TRBD1 (6 bases). The germline CDR1 and CDR2 sequences are MNHEY and SVGAGI. Trimming shortened V by 6 bases and J by 3 bases, and 17 bases separated the two germline ends. This CDR3 comprises 15 residues. This CDR3 reads CASSQQGGGDYGYTF. In DNA form, the CDR3 reads TGTGCCAGCAGCCAACAGGGAGGGGGGGACTATGGCTACACCTTC.

This chain joins TRBV10-3 and TRBJ1-2, with D possibly matching TRBD1 (6 bases). In germline, CDR1 is ENHRY, CDR2 SYGVKD. The CDR3 contains 15 residues. V was clipped by 6 bases and J by 4 bases, with 18 bases between them. The CDR3 bases are TGTGCCATCAGCGAAGGGGGGCAAAATGGCTATGGCTACACCTTC. Translation gives CAISEGGQNGYGYTF.

In its sample, this clonotype was seen once. V is TRBV20-1 and J is TRBJ2-7; 9 positions agree with TRBD1. Per germline, CDR1 DFQATT and CDR2 SNEGSKA (reference sequence). The CDR3 loop spans 15 amino acids. J lost 5 bases, V lost 6 bases, and 14 bases had no gene match. The CDR3 loop reads CSASDSGTGKNEQYF. In DNA, the CDR3 is TGCAGTGCCAGCGATTCCGGGACAGGGAAGAACGAGCAGTACTTC.

CDR3 DNA sequence: TGTGCCAGCAGTTACTCTTTAAGAGAGCGCCAAGATACGCAGTATTTT. Translating it yields CASSYSLRERQDTQYF. V usage is TRBV6-2 or TRBV6-3 and J usage is TRBJ2-3; no clear D. CDR1 and CDR2 from the germline V gene are MNHEY and SVGEGT. CDR3 size: 16 residues. V was shortened by 0 bases and J by 5 bases, with 15 bases between the two germline ends.

The chain carries TRBV3-1 and TRBJ2-2, with D tentatively TRBD1 (6 bases). The V end was cut by 4 bases, the J end by 0 bases, with 12 bases between. Germline CDR1 is LGHDT and CDR2 is YNNKEL (reference sequence). The CDR3 spans 16 residues. CDR3 sequence reads: CASSLSGTPNTGELFF. CDR3 nucleotides: TGTGCCAGCAGCCTTTCCGGGACACCGAACACCGGGGAGCTGTTTTTT.

This rearrangement joins TRBV15 to TRBJ1-5; D unresolved. This CDR3 contains 14 residues. Germline V gene lookup returns CDR1 LNHNV and CDR2 YYDKDF (reference sequence). The V end lost 0 bases, the J end lost 2 bases, and 5 bases lay between the germline ends. CDR3 sequence (DNA): TGTGCCACCAGCAGAGACGGGGGCAATCAGCCCCAGCATTTT. It encodes CATSRDGGNQPQHF. Filled out from reference TRBV15 and TRBJ1-5, the complete variable domain reads DAMVIQNPRYQVTQFGKPVTLSCSQTLNHNVMYWYQQKSSQAPKLLFHYYDKDFNNEADTPDNFQSRRPNTSFCFLDIRSPGLGDTAMYLCATSRDGGNQPQHFGDGTRLSIL.

The gene calls are TRBV29-1 and TRBJ2-5, with TRBD2 identical over 8 bases. This CDR3 is 15 amino acids long. The germline V gene encodes CDR1 SQVTM and CDR2 ANQGSEA. V lost 7 bases, J lost 2 bases, and 12 bases stayed unmatched. CDR3 nucleotides: TGCAGCGCACCTTGGGCTAGCGGGTTGCAAGAGACCCAGTACTTC. Its protein product is CSAPWASGLQETQYF.

The chain carries TRBV3-1 and TRBJ1-1; D not certain. Germline V gene data show CDR1 as LGHDT and CDR2 as YNNKEL (reference sequence). The CDR3 sequence is 14 residues long. The V end lost 1 base, the J end lost 4 bases, and 10 bases lay between the germline ends. CDR3 sequence reads: CASSQGLRATEAFF. The CDR3 nucleotides are TGTGCCAGCAGCCAAGGGTTACGGGCCACTGAAGCTTTCTTT. The full variable domain, its missing parts supplied by reference TRBV3-1 and TRBJ1-1, is DTAVSQTPKYLVTQMGNDKSIKCEQNLGHDTMYWYKQDSKKFLKIMFSYNNKELIINETVPNRFSPKSPDKAHLNLHINSLELGDSAVYFCASSQGLRATEAFFGQGTRLTVV.

This chain links TRBV29-1 with TRBJ2-1, with a weak D call TRBD2 (5 bases). CDR3 length: 15 amino acids. V lost 4 bases to trimming and J lost 5 bases, with 18 bases between them. The V gene's germline CDR1 is SQVTM and CDR2 ANQGSEA. The CDR3 region has the DNA TGCAGCGTTGCAGGTCAGAGGGTGGCTAACAATGAGCAGTTCTTC. It is translated as CSVAGQRVANNEQFF.

Worth noting for this clonotype: The junction shows a germline mismatch at one end, possibly a read error. The chain recombines TRBV5-1 with TRBJ2-3; perhaps TRBD1 as D (5 bases). Per the germline V gene, CDR1 is SGHRS and CDR2 is YFSETQ. The CDR3 is made up of 15 amino acids. The CDR3 DNA reads TGCGCCAGCAGCTTGGACGGAAAGGCGACAGATACGCAGGATTTT. Amino acids: CASSLDGKATDTQDF.

The chain combines TRBV6-5 with TRBJ1-2; possible D gene TRBD1, 6 bases. Germline V lookup: CDR1 MNHEY, CDR2 SVGAGI. V lost 8 bases to trimming and J lost 9 bases, with 16 bases between them. The CDR3 is 12 amino acids. The CDR3 sequence: CASGGGYLSYTF. In DNA form, the CDR3 reads TGTGCCAGCGGAGGGGGGTATCTTAGCTACACCTTC.

This clonotype was seen a handful of times. The chain employs TRBV20-1 and TRBJ2-1, with D possibly being TRBD1 or TRBD2 (6 bases each). Germline V gene sequence: CDR1 DFQATT, CDR2 SNEGSKA (reference sequence). Between the trimmed V and J ends, which lost 7 bases and 8 bases, there was a span of 21 bases. The CDR3 totals 14 residues. The CDR3 region is CSVSTGMRGDEQFF. In DNA form, the CDR3 reads TGCAGTGTCTCAACAGGGATGCGGGGCGATGAGCAGTTCTTC.

This rearrangement joins TRBV7-6 to TRBJ2-3; a possible D gene is TRBD1 (5 bases). The CDR3 extends over 15 amino acids. V dropped 5 bases and J dropped 1 base, with 13 bases sitting between them. CDR1 is SGHVS and CDR2 is FNYEAQ in the germline V gene. The CDR3 coding sequence is TGTGCCAGCAGCCCTATCCCCAGGGGCACAGATACGCAGTATTTT. Residues: CASSPIPRGTDTQYF.